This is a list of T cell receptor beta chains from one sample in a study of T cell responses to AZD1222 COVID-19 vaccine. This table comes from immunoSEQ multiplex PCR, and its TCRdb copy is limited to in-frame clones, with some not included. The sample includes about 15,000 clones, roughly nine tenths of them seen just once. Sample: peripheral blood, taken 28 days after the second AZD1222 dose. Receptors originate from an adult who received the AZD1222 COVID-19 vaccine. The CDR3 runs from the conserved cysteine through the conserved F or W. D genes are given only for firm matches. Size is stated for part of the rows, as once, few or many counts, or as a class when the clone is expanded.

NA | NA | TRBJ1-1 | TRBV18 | CASSPPERNTEAFF | TGTGCCAGCTCACCACCGGAGAGGAACACTGAAGCTTTCTTT
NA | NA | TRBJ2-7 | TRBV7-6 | CASSSLVGGLGMGNEQYF | TGTGCCAGCAGCTCCCTAGTTGGAGGCTTGGGAATGGGGAACGAGCAGTACTTC
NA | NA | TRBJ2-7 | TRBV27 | CASSWAGTSDYEQYF | TGTGCCAGCAGTTGGGCCGGGACATCTGACTACGAGCAGTACTTC
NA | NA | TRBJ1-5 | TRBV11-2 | CASSLALFQPQHF | TGTGCCAGCAGCTTAGCCTTATTTCAGCCCCAGCATTTT
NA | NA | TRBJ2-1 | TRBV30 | CAWRSPGDNEQFF | TGTGCCTGGAGATCACCCGGGGACAATGAGCAGTTCTTC
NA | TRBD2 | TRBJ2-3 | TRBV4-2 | CASSHGVRSGNTDTQYF | TGTGCCAGCAGCCACGGGGTTAGAAGCGGGAACACAGATACGCAGTATTTT
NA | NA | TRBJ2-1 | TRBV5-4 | CASSLLGWNEQFF | TGTGCCAGCAGCTTGTTGGGGTGGAATGAGCAGTTCTTC
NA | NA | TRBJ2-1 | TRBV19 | CASSILGGPKGTNEQFF | TGTGCCAGTAGTATATTAGGTGGGCCCAAGGGAACCAATGAGCAGTTCTTC
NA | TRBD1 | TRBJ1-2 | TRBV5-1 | CASSLGTGPPLGGYTF | TGCGCCAGCAGCTTGGGGACAGGGCCACCCTTGGGAGGCTACACCTTC
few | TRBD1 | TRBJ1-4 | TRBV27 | CASSGQGRGKLFF | TGTGCCAGCAGTGGACAGGGTAGGGGAAAACTGTTTTTT
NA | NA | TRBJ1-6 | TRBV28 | CASSLHSDNSPLHF | TGTGCCAGCAGTTTACACAGCGATAATTCACCCCTCCACTTT
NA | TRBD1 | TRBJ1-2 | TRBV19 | CASSIDTGVGYTF | TGTGCCAGTAGTATAGATACAGGGGTTGGCTACACCTTC
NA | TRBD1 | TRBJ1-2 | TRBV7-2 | CASSLDAGGNYGYTF | TGTGCCAGCAGCTTAGACGCAGGGGGGAACTATGGCTACACCTTC
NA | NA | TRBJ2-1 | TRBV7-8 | CASSPMGTPNEQFF | TGTGCCAGCAGCCCAATGGGGACTCCCAATGAGCAGTTCTTC
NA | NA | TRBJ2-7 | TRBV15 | CATSRWGTLSYEQYF | TGTGCCACCAGCAGATGGGGGACCCTCTCCTACGAGCAGTACTTC
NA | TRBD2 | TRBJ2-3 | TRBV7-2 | CASSKRLAGPTDTQYF | TGTGCCAGCAGCAAACGACTAGCGGGACCCACAGATACGCAGTATTTT
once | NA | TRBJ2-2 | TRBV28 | CASSFYSGTGELFF | TGTGCCAGCAGTTTCTACTCAGGGACCGGGGAGCTGTTTTTT
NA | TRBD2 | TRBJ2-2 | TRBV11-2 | CASSRGLAANTGELFF | TGTGCCAGCAGCCGGGGACTAGCGGCGAACACCGGGGAGCTGTTTTTT
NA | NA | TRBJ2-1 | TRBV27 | CASSIPGYNEQFF | TGTGCCAGCAGCATTCCGGGATACAATGAGCAGTTCTTC
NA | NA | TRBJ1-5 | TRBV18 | CASSPDVYSNQPQHF | TGTGCCAGCTCTCCCGATGTATATAGCAATCAGCCCCAGCATTTT
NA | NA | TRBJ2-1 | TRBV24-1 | CATSDRQANLNNEQFF | TGTGCCACCAGTGACCGACAAGCGAATTTAAACAATGAGCAGTTCTTC
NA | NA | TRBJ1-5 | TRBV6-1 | CASSEAPGAYDQPQHF | TGTGCCAGCAGTGAAGCTCCGGGGGCGTATGATCAGCCCCAGCATTTT
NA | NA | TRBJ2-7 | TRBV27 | CASSSRLIGTYEQYF | TGTGCCAGCAGCAGCCGGTTAATAGGGACCTACGAGCAGTACTTC
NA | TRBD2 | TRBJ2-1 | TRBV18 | CASSPRGLAGGLSYNEQFF | TGTGCCAGCTCACCACGGGGACTAGCGGGAGGTTTGTCCTACAATGAGCAGTTCTTC
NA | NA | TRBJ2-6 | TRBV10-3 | CATKISGANVLTF | TGTGCCACCAAAATATCTGGGGCCAACGTCCTGACTTTC
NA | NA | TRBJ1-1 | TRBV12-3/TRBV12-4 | CASSLTSGKAFF | TGTGCCAGCAGTTTGACGAGTGGTAAAGCTTTCTTT
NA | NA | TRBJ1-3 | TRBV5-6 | CASRGVGSGNTIYF | TGTGCCAGCAGGGGAGTGGGCTCTGGAAACACCATATATTTT
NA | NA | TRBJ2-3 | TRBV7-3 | CASSFSPPDTQYF | TGTGCCAGCAGCTTCTCCCCCCCGGATACGCAGTATTTT
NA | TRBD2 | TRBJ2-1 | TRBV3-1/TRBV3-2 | CASSELAGVEQFF | TGTGCCAGTTCGGAACTAGCGGGAGTTGAGCAGTTCTTC
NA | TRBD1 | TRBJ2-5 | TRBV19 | CASSIGGTDQETQYF | TGTGCCAGTAGTATAGGGGGGACAGATCAAGAGACCCAGTACTTC
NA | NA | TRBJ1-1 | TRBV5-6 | CASSLGGVNTEAFF | TGTGCCAGCAGCTTGGGAGGGGTGAACACTGAAGCTTTCTTT
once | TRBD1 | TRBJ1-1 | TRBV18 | CASSSGQGAWTEAFF | TGTGCCAGCTCGTCGGGACAGGGGGCCTGGACTGAAGCTTTCTTT
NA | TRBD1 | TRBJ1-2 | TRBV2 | CASSVQGPGYTF | TGTGCCAGCAGTGTACAGGGGCCTGGCTACACCTTC
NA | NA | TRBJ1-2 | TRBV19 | CASSIEGRAAGYTF | TGTGCCAGTAGTATAGAGGGCCGAGCGGCTGGCTACACCTTC
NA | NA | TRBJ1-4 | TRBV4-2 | CASSQVPGLNEKLFF | TGTGCCAGCAGCCAAGTGCCGGGGCTTAATGAAAAACTGTTTTTT
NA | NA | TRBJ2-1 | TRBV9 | CASSVEVGGGYNEQFF | TGTGCCAGCAGCGTAGAAGTGGGTGGTGGCTACAATGAGCAGTTCTTC
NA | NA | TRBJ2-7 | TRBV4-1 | CASSQVNSEQYF | TGCGCCAGCAGCCAAGTGAACTCCGAGCAGTACTTC
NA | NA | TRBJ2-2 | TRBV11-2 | CASSLEGAYTGELFF | TGTGCCAGCAGCTTAGAAGGTGCATACACCGGGGAGCTGTTTTTT